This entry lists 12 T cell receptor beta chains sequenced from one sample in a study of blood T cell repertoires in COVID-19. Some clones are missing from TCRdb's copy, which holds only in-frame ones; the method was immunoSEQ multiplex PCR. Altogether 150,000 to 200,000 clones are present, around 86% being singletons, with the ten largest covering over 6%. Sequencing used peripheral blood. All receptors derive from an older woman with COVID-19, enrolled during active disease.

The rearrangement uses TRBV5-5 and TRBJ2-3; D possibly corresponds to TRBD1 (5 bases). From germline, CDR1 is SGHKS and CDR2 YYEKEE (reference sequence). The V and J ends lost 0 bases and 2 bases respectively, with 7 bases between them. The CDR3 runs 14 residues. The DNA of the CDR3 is TGTGCCAGCAGCTTGGGACAGCCCACAGATACGCAGTATTTT. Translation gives CASSLGQPTDTQYF.

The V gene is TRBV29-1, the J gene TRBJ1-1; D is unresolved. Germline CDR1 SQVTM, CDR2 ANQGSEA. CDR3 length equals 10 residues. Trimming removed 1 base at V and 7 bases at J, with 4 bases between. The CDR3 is CSVEAGEAFF. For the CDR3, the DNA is TGCAGCGTTGAAGCCGGTGAAGCTTTCTTT.

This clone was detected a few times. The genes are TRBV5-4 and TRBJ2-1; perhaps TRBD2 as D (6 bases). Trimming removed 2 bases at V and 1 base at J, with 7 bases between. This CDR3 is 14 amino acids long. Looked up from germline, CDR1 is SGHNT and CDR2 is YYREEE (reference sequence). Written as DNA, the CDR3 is TGTGCCAGCAGCTTCCGGGGGTCCTACAATGAGCAGTTCTTC. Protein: CASSFRGSYNEQFF.

CDR3 residues: CASSPPSVSTDTQYF. In DNA form, the CDR3 reads TGTGCCAGCAGCCCTCCTAGCGTGAGCACAGATACGCAGTATTTT. The rearrangement joins TRBV9 to TRBJ2-3; D possibly corresponds to TRBD2 (6 bases). The V and J ends lost 4 bases and 0 bases respectively, with 12 bases between them. This CDR3 spans 15 amino acids. CDR1 is SGDLS, CDR2 YYNGEE, per germline.

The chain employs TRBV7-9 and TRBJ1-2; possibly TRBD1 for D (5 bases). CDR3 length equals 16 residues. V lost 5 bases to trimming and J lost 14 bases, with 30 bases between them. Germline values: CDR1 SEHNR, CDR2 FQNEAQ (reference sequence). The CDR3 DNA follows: TGTGCCAGCAGCCCCGATTACCCAGCAGGGCGGGGAGCGGAAACCTTC. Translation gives CASSPDYPAGRGAETF.

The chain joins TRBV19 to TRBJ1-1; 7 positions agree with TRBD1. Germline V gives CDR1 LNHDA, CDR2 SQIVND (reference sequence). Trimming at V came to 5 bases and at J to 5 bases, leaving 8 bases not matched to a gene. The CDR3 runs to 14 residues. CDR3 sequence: CASSVNRGGTEAFF. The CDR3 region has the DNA TGTGCCAGTAGTGTGAACAGGGGTGGGACTGAAGCTTTCTTT.

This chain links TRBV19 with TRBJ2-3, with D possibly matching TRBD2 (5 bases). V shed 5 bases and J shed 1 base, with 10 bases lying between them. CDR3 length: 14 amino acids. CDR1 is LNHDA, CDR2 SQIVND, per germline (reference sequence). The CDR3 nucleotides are TGTGCCAGTAGTCTGGGTAGCGGCACAGATACGCAGTATTTT. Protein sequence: CASSLGSGTDTQYF.

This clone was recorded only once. CDR3 DNA: TGTGCCAGTAGTACTCCCCGGGACAGTGAAGCTTTCTTT. This translates into CASSTPRDSEAFF. V and J are TRBV19 and TRBJ1-1; 7 bases are a match to TRBD1. This CDR3 comprises 13 residues. V was clipped by 4 bases and J by 7 bases; unmatched bases: 6. Germline V gene data show CDR1 as LNHDA and CDR2 as SQIVND (reference sequence).

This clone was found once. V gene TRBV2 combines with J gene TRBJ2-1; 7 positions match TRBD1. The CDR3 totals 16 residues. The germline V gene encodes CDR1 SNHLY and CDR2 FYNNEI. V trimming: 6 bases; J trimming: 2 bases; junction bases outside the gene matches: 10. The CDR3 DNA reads TGTGCCAGCAGCTATTTACCAACAGGGGCCTACAATGAGCAGTTCTTC. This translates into CASSYLPTGAYNEQFF.

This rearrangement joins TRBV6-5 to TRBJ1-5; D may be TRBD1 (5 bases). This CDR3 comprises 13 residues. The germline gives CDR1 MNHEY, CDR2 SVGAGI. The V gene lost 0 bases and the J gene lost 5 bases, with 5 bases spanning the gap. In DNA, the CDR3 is TGTGCCAGCAGTTACTCCAGGGATCAGCCCCAGCATTTT. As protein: CASSYSRDQPQHF.

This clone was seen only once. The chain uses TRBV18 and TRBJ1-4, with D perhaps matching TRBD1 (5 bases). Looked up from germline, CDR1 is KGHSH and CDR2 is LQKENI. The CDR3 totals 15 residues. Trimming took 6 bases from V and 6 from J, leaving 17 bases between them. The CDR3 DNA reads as TGTGCCAGCTCGCCGACAGTTATCGATTATGAAAAACTGTTTTTT. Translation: CASSPTVIDYEKLFF.

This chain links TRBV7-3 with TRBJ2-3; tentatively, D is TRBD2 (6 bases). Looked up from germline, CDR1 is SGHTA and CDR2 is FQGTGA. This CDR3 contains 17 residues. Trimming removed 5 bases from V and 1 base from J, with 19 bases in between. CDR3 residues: CASSPPRSPGGTDTQYF. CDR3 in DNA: TGTGCCAGCAGCCCTCCGCGATCCCCGGGAGGCACAGATACGCAGTATTTT.